Listed below are T cell receptor beta chains from one sample, sequenced in a study of beta chain features in type 1 diabetes. The protocol was immunoSEQ multiplex PCR, while the TCRdb copy is restricted to in-frame clones and leaves out a portion. The data contain 400,000 to 450,000 clones, about 15% of them seen just once; the ten biggest clones take up roughly 0.036%. Sequenced: naive CD4+ T cells from blood. The receptors were sampled from a man under 40 in good health. Each CDR3 is given with its conserved first and last residue. Each record gives: D gene, V gene, J gene, clone size, CDR3 DNA, CDR3 protein. The D gene is left open where the match is weak. Not every row has a clone size; where given, it reads once, few, many or a size class.

>-|TRBV12-5|TRBJ2-1|-
TGTACCCCGTTCGGGGGTAGCCGCCACGCATACAATGAGCAGTTCTTC
CTPFGGSRHAYNEQFF
>TRBD2|TRBV9|TRBJ2-3|few
TGTGCCAGCAGCGTATTGGCGGGAGTTGTCACAGATACGCAGTATTTT
CASSVLAGVVTDTQYF
>-|TRBV6-6|TRBJ2-1|-
TGTGCCAGCAGTAGGGGGGCGGGAATTTATGAGCAGTTCTTC
CASSRGAGIYEQFF
>-|TRBV5-4|TRBJ2-6|few
TGTGCCAGCAGCCCAACAGGGACTGGGGCCAACGTCCTGACTTTC
CASSPTGTGANVLTF
>TRBD2|TRBV7-2|TRBJ2-5|few
TGTGCCAGCAGCTCTCCACAGGGACTAGTGTGGGAGACCCAGTACTTC
CASSSPQGLVWETQYF
>TRBD2|TRBV7-6|TRBJ2-7|few
TGTGCCAGCAGCTTAGACGAGCGGGGGTCCTACGAGCAGTACTTC
CASSLDERGSYEQYF
>TRBD2|TRBV6-5|TRBJ2-5|few
TGTGCCAGCGGTCGCGGGGGAAACCAAGAGACCCAGTACTTC
CASGRGGNQETQYF
>-|TRBV13|TRBJ2-3|few
TGTGCCAGCAGCTTATACCACCGGGAGCGGACAGATACGCAGTATTTT
CASSLYHRERTDTQYF
>TRBD1|TRBV4-1|TRBJ1-6|few
TGCGCCAGCGGGGAGAGGGGGCCAGTCAATTCACCCCTCCACTTT
CASGERGPVNSPLHF
>-|TRBV7-9|TRBJ1-1|few
TGTGCCAGCAGCTTAGGAGAGAACACTGAAGCTTTCTTT
CASSLGENTEAFF
>TRBD1|TRBV5-4|TRBJ1-4|-
TGTGCCAGCAGCTTGGTAGGGGGCGAAAAACTGTTTTTT
CASSLVGGEKLFF
>-|TRBV1|TRBJ2-5|-
TGCACCATCTGCCTCGCGGGGGAGACCCAAGAGACCCAGTACTTC
CTICLAGETQETQYF
>-|TRBV29-1|TRBJ2-5|few
TGCAGCGTTGACGACTACCAAGAGACCCAGTACTTC
CSVDDYQETQYF
>-|TRBV29-1|TRBJ2-5|few
TGCAGCGTTGTCAGGGGCAAGGAGACCCAGTACTTC
CSVVRGKETQYF
>-|TRBV9|TRBJ2-1|-
TGTGCCAGCAGCGTAGAGATAGCCGATGAGCAGTTCTTC
CASSVEIADEQFF
>-|TRBV5-4|TRBJ2-2|-
TGTGCCAGCAGCAATAAGGGGAAGACCGGGGAGCTGTTTTTT
CASSNKGKTGELFF
>TRBD1|TRBV5-1|TRBJ2-5|few
TGCGCCAGCAGCTGGCGGACAGGGACAGAGACCCAGTACTTC
CASSWRTGTETQYF
>-|TRBV10-3|TRBJ2-1|-
TGTGCCATCAGTGCAAAGGCTAGTTCCTACAATGAGCAGTTCTTC
CAISAKASSYNEQFF
>TRBD1|TRBV2|TRBJ2-1|-
TGTGCCAGCCACACCGACAGGGCTGGGGGGCAGTTCTTC
CASHTDRAGGQFF
>-|TRBV6-4|TRBJ2-5|few
TGTGCCAGCCTCTACCGAGAGAGACACCAAGAGACCCAGTACTTC
CASLYRERHQETQYF
>-|TRBV6-5|TRBJ2-3|-
TGTGCCAGCGAAGGCGGCAATACGCAGTATTTT
CASEGGNTQYF
>-|TRBV7-2|TRBJ1-2|-
TGTGCCAGCAGCTTAGAGACAGGCCTGATTACCCGCTACACCTTC
CASSLETGLITRYTF
>TRBD1|TRBV4-1|TRBJ1-4|once
TGCGCCAGCAGCCAAGTGGAAGGGGGCGATGAAAAACTGTTTTTT
CASSQVEGGDEKLFF
>TRBD1|TRBV18|TRBJ2-1|few
TGTGCCAGCTCACCCCCAGACAGGGGAGTAAATGAGCAGTTCTTC
CASSPPDRGVNEQFF
>-|TRBV11-2|TRBJ1-1|-
TGTGCCAGCAGCTTAGTCAGACTCACTGAAGCTTTCTTT
CASSLVRLTEAFF
>TRBD2|TRBV4-3|TRBJ2-1|-
TGCGCCAGCAGCCAAGAGAGATTAGCGGGGGTGTTCTTC
CASSQERLAGVFF
>TRBD1|TRBV28|TRBJ2-3|few
TGTGCCAGCAGTTCCGGGACAGGAGCCACAGATACGCAGTATTTT
CASSSGTGATDTQYF
>-|TRBV20-1|TRBJ2-7|-
TGCAGTGCTAGCAGCAGGGACGAGCAGTACTTC
CSASSRDEQYF
>-|TRBV10-3|TRBJ1-2|few
TGTGCCATCATGTACGGGCTCGGGTATGGCTACACCTTC
CAIMYGLGYGYTF
>TRBD2|TRBV5-1|TRBJ2-2|few
TGCGCCAGCAGCTTGACTGCGGGAGGGCCTATGCTACGGACTAACCGGGAGCTGTTTTTT
CASSLTAGGPMLRTNRELFF
>-|TRBV27|TRBJ1-1|-
TGTGCCAGCAGTAACTACCTGGGGGCATCGGAGTGGAAAGCTTTCTTT
CASSNYLGASEWKAFF
>-|TRBV13|TRBJ1-1|-
TGTGCCAGCAGCTTACCCCTACCCAGGGTGGGGCTGAACACTGAAGCTTTCTTT
CASSLPLPRVGLNTEAFF
>-|TRBV30|TRBJ1-5|-
TGTGCCTGGAGTGTAGGCGATTCAAATCAGCCCCAGCATTTT
CAWSVGDSNQPQHF
>TRBD2|TRBV29-1|TRBJ2-1|many
TGCAGTGCCGGACTAGCGGGAGTTCGGGGAACCCATGAGCAGTTCTTC
CSAGLAGVRGTHEQFF
>TRBD2|TRBV5-1|TRBJ2-1|few
TGCGCCAGCAGCTTCACTAGCGGTCTCTCCTACAATGAGCAGTTCTTC
CASSFTSGLSYNEQFF
>-|TRBV7-2|TRBJ2-6|few
TGTGCCAGCAGCTTAGATCAGAGTTCTGGGGCCAACGTCCTGACTTTC
CASSLDQSSGANVLTF
>TRBD1|TRBV5-4|TRBJ2-3|few
TGTGCCAGCAGCTCCAGGGGGTCGCAGTATTTT
CASSSRGSQYF
>-|TRBV30|TRBJ2-5|-
TGTGCCTGGAGTGTACGGGCGGGGGAGACCCAGTACTTC
CAWSVRAGETQYF
>-|TRBV2|TRBJ2-5|few
TGTGCCACTGGTCTAGGAAAAGAGACCCAGTACTTC
CATGLGKETQYF
>TRBD2|TRBV10-3|TRBJ2-3|-
TGTGCCAGCTCTAGCGGGGGACGCACAGATACGCAGTATTTT
CASSSGGRTDTQYF
>-|TRBV29-1|TRBJ1-3|few
TGCAGCGTTGACTCGGGAAACACCATATATTTT
CSVDSGNTIYF
>TRBD2|TRBV4-1|TRBJ2-5|-
TGCGCCAGCAGCCAAGAGGGGGCTAGCGGGGTCCAAGAGACCCAGTACTTC
CASSQEGASGVQETQYF
>TRBD2|TRBV30|TRBJ2-1|few
TGTGCCTGGACGTCCAGCGGGATGAATAATGAGCAGTTCTTC
CAWTSSGMNNEQFF
>-|TRBV29-1|TRBJ2-2|few
TGCAGCGTTGACAAAAACACCGGGGAGCTGTTTTTT
CSVDKNTGELFF
>-|TRBV29-1|TRBJ1-1|-
TGCAGCGTCGAGCGGTCGCAGGGTGGGAACACTGAAGCTTTCTTT
CSVERSQGGNTEAFF
>-|TRBV30|TRBJ1-1|-
TGTGCCTGGAGTGTAAGTCAGAGGACTGAAGCTTTCTTT
CAWSVSQRTEAFF
>-|TRBV2|TRBJ1-1|few
TGTGCCAGCAGTTACGGGGCCAACACTGAAGCTTTCTTT
CASSYGANTEAFF
>TRBD2|TRBV9|TRBJ2-5|-
TGTGCCAGCAGCGTAGCGGGGGGGTACCAAGAGACCCAGTACTTC
CASSVAGGYQETQYF
>TRBD2|TRBV7-8|TRBJ2-1|few
TGTGCCAGCAGCCTAGGGTGGCGGGAGGGCAATGAGCAGTTCTTC
CASSLGWREGNEQFF
>-|TRBV30|TRBJ2-5|-
TGTGCCTGGAGTAGGGGGACCCAGTACTTC
CAWSRGTQYF
>-|TRBV14|TRBJ1-2|few
TGTGCCAGCAGCCAAGCTGAACTATGGGGTGGCTACACCTTC
CASSQAELWGGYTF
>-|TRBV10-3|TRBJ2-3|few
TGTGCCATCAGTGAGTCACGGGGGCTGGGCACAGATACGCAGTATTTT
CAISESRGLGTDTQYF
>TRBD1|TRBV5-1|TRBJ2-1|few
TGCGCCAGCAGCTTGACAGGGGGCTTAAATGAGCAGTTCTTC
CASSLTGGLNEQFF
>-|TRBV25-1|TRBJ2-5|-
TGTGCCAGCAGTGGGTGGACTTACGAAGAGACCCAGTACTTC
CASSGWTYEETQYF
>TRBD2|TRBV10-3|TRBJ2-7|many
TGTGCCATCAGCGGGACTAGTGATGCCGAGCAGTACTTC
CAISGTSDAEQYF